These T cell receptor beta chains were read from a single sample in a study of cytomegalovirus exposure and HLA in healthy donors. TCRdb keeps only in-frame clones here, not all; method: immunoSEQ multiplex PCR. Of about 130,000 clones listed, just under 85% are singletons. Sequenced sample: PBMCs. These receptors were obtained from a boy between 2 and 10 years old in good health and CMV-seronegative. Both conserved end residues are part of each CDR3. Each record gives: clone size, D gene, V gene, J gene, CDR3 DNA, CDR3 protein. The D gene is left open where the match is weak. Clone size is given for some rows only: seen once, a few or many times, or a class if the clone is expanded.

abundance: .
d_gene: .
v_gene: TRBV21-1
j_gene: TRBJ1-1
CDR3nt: TGTGCCAGCAGCAAGCCTCCGACAGGGCCCGCGGTCGGAGCTTTCTTT
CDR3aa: CASSKPPTGPAVGAFF

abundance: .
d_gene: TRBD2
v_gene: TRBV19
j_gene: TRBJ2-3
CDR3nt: TGTGCCAGTAGTAAACAAAGCGGGGGGAGCACAGATACGCAGTATTTT
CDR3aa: CASSKQSGGSTDTQYF

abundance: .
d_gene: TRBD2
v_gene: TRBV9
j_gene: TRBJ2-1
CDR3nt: TGTGCCAGCAGCGTAGGTCTAGCGGGTAACAATGAGCAGTTCTTC
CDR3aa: CASSVGLAGNNEQFF

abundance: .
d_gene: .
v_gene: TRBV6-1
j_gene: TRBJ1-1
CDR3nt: TGTGCCAGCAGTTTATCAGGGGAGAGGGGTGAAGCTTTCTTT
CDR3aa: CASSLSGERGEAFF

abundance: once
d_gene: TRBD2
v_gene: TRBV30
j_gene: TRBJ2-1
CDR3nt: TGTGCCTGGGCCCGGCTAGCGGGCCTTTACAATGAGCAGTTCTTC
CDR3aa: CAWARLAGLYNEQFF

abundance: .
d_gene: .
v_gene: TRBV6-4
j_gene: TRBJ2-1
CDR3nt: TGTGCCAGCAGTGACGTCGGGGGTGAGCAGTTCTTC
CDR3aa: CASSDVGGEQFF

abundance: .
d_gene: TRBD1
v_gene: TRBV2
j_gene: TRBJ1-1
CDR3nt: TGTGCCAGCAGTGAAGTGGGACAGAGTTACACTGAAGCTTTCTTT
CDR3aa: CASSEVGQSYTEAFF

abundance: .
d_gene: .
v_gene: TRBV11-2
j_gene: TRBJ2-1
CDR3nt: TGTGCCAGCAGCCCCTGGTCGAGCTCCTACAATGAGCAGTTCTTC
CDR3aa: CASSPWSSSYNEQFF

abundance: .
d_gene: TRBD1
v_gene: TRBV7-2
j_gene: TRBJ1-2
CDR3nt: TGTGCCAGCAGCTTAGCAGGGGGCGAGTCCTATGGCTACACCTTC
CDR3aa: CASSLAGGESYGYTF

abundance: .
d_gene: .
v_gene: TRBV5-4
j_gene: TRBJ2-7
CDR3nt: TGTGCCAGCAGCTTGGAAGCAGGCCCTACTTCCTACGAGCAGTACTTC
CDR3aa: CASSLEAGPTSYEQYF

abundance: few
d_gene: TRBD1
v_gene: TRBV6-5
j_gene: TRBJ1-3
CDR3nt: TGTGCCAGCGGCCCAGGGGGGTCTGGAAACACCATATATTTT
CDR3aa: CASGPGGSGNTIYF

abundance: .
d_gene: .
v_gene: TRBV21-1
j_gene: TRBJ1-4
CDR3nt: TGTGCCAGCAGCAAAGCGCGGCAGGGAGGAGAAAAACTGTTTTTT
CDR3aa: CASSKARQGGEKLFF

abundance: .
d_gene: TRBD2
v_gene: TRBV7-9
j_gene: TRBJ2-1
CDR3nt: TGTGCCAGCAGCTTAGGGGCCCAGCGGGGATTCAATGAGCAGTTCTTC
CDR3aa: CASSLGAQRGFNEQFF

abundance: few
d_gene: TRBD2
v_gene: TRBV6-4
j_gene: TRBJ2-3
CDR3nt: TGTGCCAGCAGTGACAGCGGGGGGGCAACAGATACGCAGTATTTT
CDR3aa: CASSDSGGATDTQYF

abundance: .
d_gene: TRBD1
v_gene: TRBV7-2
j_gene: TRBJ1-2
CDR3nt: TGTGCCAGCAGCTCCCCGGGACAGGGGATTAATGGCTACACCTTC
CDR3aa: CASSSPGQGINGYTF

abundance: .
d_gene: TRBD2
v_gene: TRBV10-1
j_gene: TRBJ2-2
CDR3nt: TGCGCCAGCAGTGAGAGAGCGGCTAGCGGGAGGACCGGGGAGCTGTTTTTT
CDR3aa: CASSERAASGRTGELFF

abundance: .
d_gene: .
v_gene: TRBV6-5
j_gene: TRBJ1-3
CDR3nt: TGTGCCAGCAGCCTAACTAACAGGGGAAACACCATATATTTT
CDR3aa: CASSLTNRGNTIYF

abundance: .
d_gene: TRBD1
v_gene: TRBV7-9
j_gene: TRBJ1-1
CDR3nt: TGTTCCAGCAGCCCTGTCCCCCCAGGGGGAACTGAAGCTTTCTTT
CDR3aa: CSSSPVPPGGTEAFF

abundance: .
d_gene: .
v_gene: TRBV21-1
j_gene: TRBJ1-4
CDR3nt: TGTGCCAGCAGCGCCCGGACAGCGATTAATGAAAAACTGTTTTTT
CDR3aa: CASSARTAINEKLFF

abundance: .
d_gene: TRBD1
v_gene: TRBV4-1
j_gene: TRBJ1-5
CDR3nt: TGCGCCAGCAGCCTCCGGACAGGTAATCAGCCCCAGCATTTT
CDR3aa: CASSLRTGNQPQHF

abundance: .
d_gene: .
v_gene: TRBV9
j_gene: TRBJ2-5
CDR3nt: TGTGCCAGCAGCGTAGGGAGGGGGGGGCCAGAGACCCAGTACTTC
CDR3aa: CASSVGRGGPETQYF

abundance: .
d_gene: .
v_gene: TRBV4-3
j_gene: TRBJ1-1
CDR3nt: TGCGCCAGCAGCCAAGAGTTGATCGGGGTGACCCAGACTGAAGCTTTCTTT
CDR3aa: CASSQELIGVTQTEAFF